Presented here are 2 T cell receptor beta chains from one specimen sequenced in a study of blood T cell repertoires in COVID-19. Clones were read by immunoSEQ multiplex PCR, and TCRdb kept only the in-frame ones, dropping some. Found here are 40,000 to 55,000 clones, about 90% of them singletons; the top ten hold approximately 6.4%. What was sequenced was peripheral blood. Receptors were obtained from a man between 65 and 79 years old with active COVID-19.

The chain is built from TRBV28 and TRBJ2-5; 10 bases agree with TRBD1. Germline lookup yields CDR1 MDHEN and CDR2 SYDVKM. The length of the CDR3 is 15 residues. V lost 5 bases to trimming and J lost 4 bases; unmatched junction nucleotides: 7. CDR3 in amino acids: CASSATGGHPETQYF. CDR3 coding DNA: TGTGCCAGCAGTGCGACAGGGGGCCACCCAGAGACCCAGTACTTC.

The chain links TRBV12-3 or TRBV12-4 to TRBJ1-2, with 11 bases lining up with TRBD1. The CDR3 loop spans 13 amino acids. The V segment lost 9 bases and the J segment 6 bases; nucleotides outside the gene matches: 6. The chain's CDR3 is CASGQGAGHGYTF. The CDR3 nucleotides are TGTGCCAGTGGACAGGGGGCGGGACATGGCTACACCTTC.